The present T cell receptor (beta chain) was sequenced within a study of cytomegalovirus exposure and HLA in healthy donors. Study at large: In terms of ancestry, the Caucasian-associated cluster contained about 80% of the approximately 430 genotyped donors. Findings and caveats of the study: The study listed under 200 cytomegalovirus-associated TCR beta chains. HLA allele associations emerged for roughly 17,000 TCR beta sequences in a later analysis, at 0.05 false discovery rate. Among the sequence variants, a highly shared cluster was likely an artifact of sequencing.

As regards this clone: Its antigen is not known.

PCR employed 60 Vbeta and 13 Jbeta primers. Here immunoSEQ multiplex PCR was the method, and the copy in TCRdb shows in-frame clones only, minus some. Of more than 90,000 clones listed, roughly 80% are singletons. Per germline, CDR1 KGHSH and CDR2 LQKENI. The CDR3 length is 15 residues. The trim removed 6 bases at V and 6 bases at J, leaving 7 bases unmatched. The origin of this receptor is a man aged 25-40 years in good health and CMV-seropositive. The sample consisted of PBMCs. V is TRBV18 and J is TRBJ1-5, with 11 bases identical to TRBD1. The CDR3 coding sequence is TGTGCCAGCTCGCCGGACAGGGGGCTCCGTCAGCCCCAGCATTTT. It specifies CASSPDRGLRQPQHF.